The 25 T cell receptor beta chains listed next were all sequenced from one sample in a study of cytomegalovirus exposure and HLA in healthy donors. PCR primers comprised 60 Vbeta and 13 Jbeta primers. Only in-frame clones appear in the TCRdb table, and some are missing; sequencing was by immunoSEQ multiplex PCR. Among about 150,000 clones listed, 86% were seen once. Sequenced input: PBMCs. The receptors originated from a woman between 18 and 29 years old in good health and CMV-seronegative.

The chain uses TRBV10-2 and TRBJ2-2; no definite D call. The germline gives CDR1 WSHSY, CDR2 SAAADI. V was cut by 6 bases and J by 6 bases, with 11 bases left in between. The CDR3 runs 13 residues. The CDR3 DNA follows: TGCGCCAGCAGATTTTCAGGCGCCGGGGAGCTGTTTTTT. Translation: CASRFSGAGELFF.

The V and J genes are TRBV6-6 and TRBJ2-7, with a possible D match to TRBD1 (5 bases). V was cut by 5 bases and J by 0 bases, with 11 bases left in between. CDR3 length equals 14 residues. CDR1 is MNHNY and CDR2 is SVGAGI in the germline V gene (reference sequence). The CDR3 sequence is CASSTGPTSYEQYF. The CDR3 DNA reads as TGTGCCAGCAGTACAGGTCCTACCTCCTACGAGCAGTACTTC.

Here the CDR3 DNA reads TGTGCCAGCAATCGGGGGGAAAGTAGCAATCAGCCCCAGCATTTT. Translation gives CASNRGESSNQPQHF. The gene calls are TRBV28 and TRBJ1-5, with D maybe TRBD1 (5 bases). Germline values: CDR1 MDHEN, CDR2 SYDVKM. The V gene lost 7 bases and the J gene lost 0 bases, with 13 bases spanning the gap. The CDR3 is made up of 15 amino acids.

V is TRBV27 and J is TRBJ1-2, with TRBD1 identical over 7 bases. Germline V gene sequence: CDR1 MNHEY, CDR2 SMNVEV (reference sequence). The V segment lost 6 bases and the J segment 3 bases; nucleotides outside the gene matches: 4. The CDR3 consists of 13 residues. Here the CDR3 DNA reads TGTGCCAGCAGACCAACAGGGGACTATGGCTACACCTTC. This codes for CASRPTGDYGYTF.

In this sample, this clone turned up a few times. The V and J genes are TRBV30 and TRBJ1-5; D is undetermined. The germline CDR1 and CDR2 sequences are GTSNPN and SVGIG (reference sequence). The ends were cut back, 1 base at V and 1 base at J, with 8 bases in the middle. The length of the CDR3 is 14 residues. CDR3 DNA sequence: TGTGCCTGGAGTGACACAGTAAGCAATCAGCCCCAGCATTTT. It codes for CAWSDTVSNQPQHF.

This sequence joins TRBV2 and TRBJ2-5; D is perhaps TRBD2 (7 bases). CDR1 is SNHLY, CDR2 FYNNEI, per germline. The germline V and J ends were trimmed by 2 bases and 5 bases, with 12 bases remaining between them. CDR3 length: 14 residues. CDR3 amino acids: CASSERGGMETQYF. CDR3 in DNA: TGTGCCAGCAGTGAAAGGGGGGGGATGGAGACCCAGTACTTC.

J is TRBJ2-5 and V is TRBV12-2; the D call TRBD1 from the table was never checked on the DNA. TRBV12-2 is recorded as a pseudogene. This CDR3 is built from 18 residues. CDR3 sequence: CASRLAENEDIAQETQYF. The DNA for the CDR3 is TGTGCAAGTCGCTTAGCGGAGAATGAGGACATTGCCCAAGAGACCCAGTACTTC.

The CDR3 coding sequence is TGTGCCAGCAGCCTACAGACAGGTTCCTCGTACGAGCAGTACTTC. It codes for CASSLQTGSSYEQYF. The chain employs TRBV7-6 and TRBJ2-7, with a tentative D call TRBD1 (6 bases). Germline V gene lookup returns CDR1 SGHVS and CDR2 FNYEAQ. CDR3 size: 15 residues. V lost 5 bases and J lost 4, with 18 bases in between. Using reference TRBV7-6 and TRBJ2-7 for the parts outside the CDR3, the full variable domain is GAGVSQSPRYKVTKRGQDVALRCDPISGHVSLYWYRQALGQGPEFLTYFNYEAQQDKSGLPNDRFSAERPEGSISTLTIQRTEQRDSAMYRCASSLQTGSSYEQYFGPGTRLTVT.

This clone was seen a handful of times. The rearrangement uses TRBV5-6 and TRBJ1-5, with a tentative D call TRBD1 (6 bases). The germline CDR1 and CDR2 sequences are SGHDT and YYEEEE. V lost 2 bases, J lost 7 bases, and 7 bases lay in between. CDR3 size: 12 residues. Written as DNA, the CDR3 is TGTGCCAGCAGCTTACAGGGACAGCCCCAGCATTTT. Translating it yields CASSLQGQPQHF.

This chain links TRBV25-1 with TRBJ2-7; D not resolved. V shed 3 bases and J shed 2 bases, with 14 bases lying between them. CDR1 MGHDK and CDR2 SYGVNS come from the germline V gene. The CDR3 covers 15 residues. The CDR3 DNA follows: TGTGCCAGCAGTGATCTTCTATCCCCACCCTACGAGCAGTACTTC. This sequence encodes CASSDLLSPPYEQYF.

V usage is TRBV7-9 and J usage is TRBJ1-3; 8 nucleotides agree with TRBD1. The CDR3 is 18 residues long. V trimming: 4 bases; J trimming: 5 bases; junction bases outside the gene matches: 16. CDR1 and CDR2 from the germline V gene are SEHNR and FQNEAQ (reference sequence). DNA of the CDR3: TGTGCCAGCAGCTGGGGACAGGCGACCCCAATTTACCGAAACACCATATATTTT. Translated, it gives CASSWGQATPIYRNTIYF.

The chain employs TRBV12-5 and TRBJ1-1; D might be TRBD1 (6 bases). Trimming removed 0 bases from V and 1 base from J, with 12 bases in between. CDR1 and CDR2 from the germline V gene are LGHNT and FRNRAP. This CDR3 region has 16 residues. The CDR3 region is CASGLVWGGRNTEAFF. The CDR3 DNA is TGTGCTAGTGGTTTGGTATGGGGGGGGCGGAACACTGAAGCTTTCTTT.

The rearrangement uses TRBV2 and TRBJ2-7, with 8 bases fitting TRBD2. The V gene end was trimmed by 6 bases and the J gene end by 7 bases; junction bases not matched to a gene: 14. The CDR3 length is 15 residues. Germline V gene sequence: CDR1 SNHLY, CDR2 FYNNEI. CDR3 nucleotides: TGTGCCAGCAGGGGTCTAGCGGGTGGAGCGCGGGAGCAGTACTTC. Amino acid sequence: CASRGLAGGAREQYF.

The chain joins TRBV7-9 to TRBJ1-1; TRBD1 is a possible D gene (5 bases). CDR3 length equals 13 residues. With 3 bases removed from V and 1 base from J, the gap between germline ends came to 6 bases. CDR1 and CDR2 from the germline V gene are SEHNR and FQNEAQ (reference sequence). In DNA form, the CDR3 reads TGTGCCAGCAGCTTTCAGGGGAACACTGAAGCTTTCTTT. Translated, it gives CASSFQGNTEAFF.

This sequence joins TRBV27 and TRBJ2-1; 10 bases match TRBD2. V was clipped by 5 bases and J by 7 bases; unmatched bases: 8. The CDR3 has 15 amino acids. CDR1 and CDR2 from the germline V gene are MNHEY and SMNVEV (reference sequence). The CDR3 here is CASSGGASGSNEQFF. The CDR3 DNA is TGTGCCAGCAGTGGGGGCGCTAGCGGGAGTAATGAGCAGTTCTTC.

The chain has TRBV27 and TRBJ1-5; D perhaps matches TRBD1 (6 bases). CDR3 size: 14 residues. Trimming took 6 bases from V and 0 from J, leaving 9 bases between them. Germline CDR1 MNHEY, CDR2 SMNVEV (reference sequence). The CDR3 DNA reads TGTGCCAGCAGCCAGGGGTATAGCAATCAGCCCCAGCATTTT. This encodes CASSQGYSNQPQHF.

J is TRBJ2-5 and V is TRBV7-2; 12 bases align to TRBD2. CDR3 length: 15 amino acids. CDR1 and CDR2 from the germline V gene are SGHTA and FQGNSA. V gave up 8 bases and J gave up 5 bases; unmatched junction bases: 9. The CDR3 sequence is CASSWTSGESETQYF. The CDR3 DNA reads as TGTGCCAGCTCCTGGACTAGCGGGGAATCCGAGACCCAGTACTTC.

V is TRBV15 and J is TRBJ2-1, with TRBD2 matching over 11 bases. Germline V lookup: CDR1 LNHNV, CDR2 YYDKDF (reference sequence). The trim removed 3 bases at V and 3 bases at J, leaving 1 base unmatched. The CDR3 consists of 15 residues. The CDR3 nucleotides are TGTGCCACCAGCAGCACTAGCGGGAGCTACAATGAGCAGTTCTTC. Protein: CATSSTSGSYNEQFF. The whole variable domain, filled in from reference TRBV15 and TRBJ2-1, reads DAMVIQNPRYQVTQFGKPVTLSCSQTLNHNVMYWYQQKSSQAPKLLFHYYDKDFNNEADTPDNFQSRRPNTSFCFLDIRSPGLGDTAMYLCATSSTSGSYNEQFFGPGTRLTVL.

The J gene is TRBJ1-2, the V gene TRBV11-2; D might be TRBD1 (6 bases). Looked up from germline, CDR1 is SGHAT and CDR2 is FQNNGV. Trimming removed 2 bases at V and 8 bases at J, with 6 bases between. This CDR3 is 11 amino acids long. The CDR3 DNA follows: TGTGCCAGCAGCTTAAGGGGGGGCTACACCTTC. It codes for CASSLRGGYTF.

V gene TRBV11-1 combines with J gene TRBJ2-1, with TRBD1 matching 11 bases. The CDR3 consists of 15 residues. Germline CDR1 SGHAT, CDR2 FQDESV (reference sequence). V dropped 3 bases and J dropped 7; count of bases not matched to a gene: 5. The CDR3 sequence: CASSFGTGGRNEQFF. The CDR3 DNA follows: TGTGCCAGCAGCTTCGGGACAGGGGGAAGGAATGAGCAGTTCTTC.

The CDR3 DNA follows: TGCGCCAGCAGCCAAGATATAGCGGGGACAGATACGCAGTATTTT. Its protein product is CASSQDIAGTDTQYF. This chain joins TRBV4-1 and TRBJ2-3, with TRBD2 matching 8 bases. CDR1 MGHRA and CDR2 YSYEKL come from the germline V gene. The ends lost 0 bases at V and 3 bases at J; junction bases unmatched: 2. The CDR3 is 15 residues long.

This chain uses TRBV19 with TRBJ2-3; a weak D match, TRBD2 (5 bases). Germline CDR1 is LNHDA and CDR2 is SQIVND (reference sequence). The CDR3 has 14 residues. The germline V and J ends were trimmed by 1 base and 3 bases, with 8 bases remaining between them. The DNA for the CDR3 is TGTGCCAGTAGTATAGGCCCGGGGACAGATACGCAGTATTTT. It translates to CASSIGPGTDTQYF.

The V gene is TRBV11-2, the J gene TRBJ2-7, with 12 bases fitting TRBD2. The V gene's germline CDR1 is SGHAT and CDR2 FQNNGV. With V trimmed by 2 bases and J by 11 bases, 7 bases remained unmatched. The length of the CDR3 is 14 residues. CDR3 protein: CASSLPGLAGPEYF. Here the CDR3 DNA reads TGTGCCAGCAGCTTACCGGGACTAGCGGGCCCCGAGTACTTC.

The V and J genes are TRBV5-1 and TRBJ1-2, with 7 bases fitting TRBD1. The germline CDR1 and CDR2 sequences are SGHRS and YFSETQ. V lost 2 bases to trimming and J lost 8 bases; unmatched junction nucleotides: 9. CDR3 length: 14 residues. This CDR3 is CASSFDRASGGYTF. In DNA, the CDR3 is TGCGCCAGCAGCTTCGACAGGGCCTCGGGAGGCTACACCTTC. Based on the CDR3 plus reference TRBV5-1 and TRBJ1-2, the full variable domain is KAGVTQTPRYLIKTRGQQVTLSCSPISGHRSVSWYQQTPGQGLQFLFEYFSETQRNKGNFPGRFSGRQFSNSRSEMNVSTLELGDSALYLCASSFDRASGGYTFGSGTRLTVV.

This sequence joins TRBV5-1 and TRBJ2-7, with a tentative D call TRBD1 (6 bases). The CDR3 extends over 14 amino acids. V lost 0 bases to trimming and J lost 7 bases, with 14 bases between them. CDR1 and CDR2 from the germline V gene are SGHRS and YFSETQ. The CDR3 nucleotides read TGCGCCAGCAGCTTGGACGGAGACCAGGGGGAGCAGTACTTC. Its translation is CASSLDGDQGEQYF.